These 23 T cell receptor beta chains originate from one sample sequenced in a study. The sorted Tregs were CD4+CD25+CD127-/low cells. TCRdb analysed the 5' RACE reads with MiXCR anew, one entry per CDR3 protein. Among 7,100 or so distinct CDR3 sequences listed, around 70% were seen once. Sequencing was carried out using tumor-infiltrating Tregs sorted from the breast tumor. Source of these receptors: a female donor with breast cancer.

The J gene is TRBJ1-5, the V gene TRBV6-6; a weak D match, TRBD1 (5 bases). V shed 6 bases and J shed 3 bases, with 15 bases lying between them. CDR1 and CDR2 from the germline V gene are MNHNY and SVGAGI (reference sequence). The CDR3 runs 15 residues. The CDR3 spells CASRSTDSNNQPQHF. For the CDR3, the DNA is TGTGCCAGCAGGAGCACCGACAGTAACAATCAGCCCCAGCATTTT.

V usage is TRBV28 and J usage is TRBJ1-1, with 9 bases identical to TRBD1. This CDR3 has 16 residues. V was pared by 4 bases and J by 4 bases, with 10 bases of the junction left unmatched. The germline CDR1 and CDR2 sequences are MDHEN and SYDVKM. In DNA, the CDR3 is TGTGCCAGCAGTTCGGCGACAGGGGGAGAGGGCACTGAAGCTTTCTTT. Its protein product is CASSSATGGEGTEAFF.

This clonotype came up a few times. The chain employs TRBV5-1 and TRBJ2-1; no clear D. Trimming left V 0 bases short and J 4 bases short, with 14 bases between. Germline-derived CDR1 and CDR2 are SGHRS and YFSETQ. This CDR3 contains 16 residues. CDR3 in DNA: TGCGCCAGCAGCTTGGGGTCAGTAACTGCATACAATGAGCAGTTCTTC. Translating gives CASSLGSVTAYNEQFF.

The chain links TRBV20-1 to TRBJ2-7, with 8 bases fitting TRBD1. V gave up 2 bases and J gave up 3 bases; unmatched junction bases: 9. Germline V CDR1 and CDR2: DFQATT, SNEGSKA (reference sequence). This CDR3 is 15 amino acids long. CDR3 DNA sequence: TGCAGTGCTAGATGGTCGCAGGGGGCAGGCTACGAGCAGTACTTC. It encodes CSARWSQGAGYEQYF.

The CDR3 loop reads CASAPRGGRYHEQYF. The CDR3 DNA reads as TGTGCCAGCGCCCCTAGAGGGGGCAGGTACCACGAGCAGTACTTC. This chain uses TRBV7-2 with TRBJ2-7; TRBD1 matches 7 bases. This CDR3 is built from 15 residues. The trim removed 8 bases at V and 5 bases at J, leaving 15 bases unmatched. CDR1 is SGHTA and CDR2 is FQGNSA in the germline V gene.

The rearrangement joins TRBV20-1 to TRBJ1-2; D is perhaps TRBD1 (6 bases). The CDR3 runs 14 residues. The V gene lost 4 bases and the J gene lost 3 bases, with 15 bases spanning the gap. From germline, CDR1 is DFQATT and CDR2 SNEGSKA (reference sequence). The CDR3 DNA sequence: TGCAGTGCTACCTTGATGGGGGCCGACTATGGCTACACCTTC. Its protein product is CSATLMGADYGYTF.

The CDR3, as DNA: TGCGCCAGCAGAGTAGGGGCCACGAACACTGAAGCTTTCTTT. This sequence encodes CASRVGATNTEAFF. The chain uses TRBV10-2 and TRBJ1-1, with a weak D call TRBD1 (5 bases). The CDR3 is 14 amino acids. The germline V and J ends were trimmed by 6 bases and 1 base, with 12 bases remaining between them. In germline, CDR1 is WSHSY, CDR2 SAAADI.

This chain connects TRBV4-2 to TRBJ2-7; D not resolved. The CDR3 is 15 residues long. In germline, CDR1 is LGHNA, CDR2 YNFKEQ. V was pared by 4 bases and J by 0 bases, with 13 bases between. The DNA of the CDR3 is TGTGCCAGCAGCCCAAGTCGGCTACTCTCCTACGAGCAGTACTTC. As protein: CASSPSRLLSYEQYF.

This chain joins TRBV30 and TRBJ1-1, with 7 positions matching TRBD1. CDR3 length: 14 residues. After removal of 2 bases from V and 4 bases from J, the junction contained 7 bases not matched to a gene. In germline, CDR1 is GTSNPN, CDR2 SVGIG (reference sequence). The CDR3 DNA sequence: TGTGCCTGGAGTCTGCGGGACAGTTCCACTGAAGCTTTCTTT. It is translated as CAWSLRDSSTEAFF. The full variable domain, rest sourced from reference TRBV30 and TRBJ1-1, is SQTIHQWPATLVQPVGSPLSLECTVEGTSNPNLYWYRQAAGRGLQLLFYSVGIGQISSEVPQNLSASRPQDRQFILSSKKLLLSDSGFYLCAWSLRDSSTEAFFGQGTRLTVV.

The chain is built from TRBV6-1 and TRBJ2-2; tentative D call: TRBD2 (6 bases). Germline V gene sequence: CDR1 MNHNS, CDR2 SASEGT. Trimming took 6 bases from V and 2 from J, leaving 25 bases between them. The CDR3 consists of 19 residues. DNA for the CDR3: TGTGCCAGCAGGCCACTCGGGGAGATAGCGGACCCTAACACCGGGGAGCTGTTTTTT. It is translated as CASRPLGEIADPNTGELFF.

This chain links TRBV12-3 or TRBV12-4 with TRBJ2-2; the match to TRBD1 covers 10 bases. The CDR3 length is 14 residues. J was trimmed by 3 bases and V by 6 bases; bases with no gene match: 1. The CDR3 region has the DNA TGTGCCAGCAGGACAGGGGGCGACACCGGGGAGCTGTTTTTT. It yields the protein CASRTGGDTGELFF.

The rearrangement uses TRBV9 and TRBJ1-2; a weak D match, TRBD1 (6 bases). CDR3 length equals 14 residues. The germline gives CDR1 SGDLS, CDR2 YYNGEE. V dropped 3 bases and J dropped 0 bases, with 9 bases sitting between them. The CDR3 bases are TGTGCCAGCAGCGCGGACAGCCCTAACTATGGCTACACCTTC. Its protein product is CASSADSPNYGYTF. The full variable domain, rest sourced from reference TRBV9 and TRBJ1-2, is DSGVTQTPKHLITATGQRVTLRCSPRSGDLSVYWYQQSLDQGLQFLIQYYNGEERAKGNILERFSAQQFPDLHSELNLSSLELGDSALYFCASSADSPNYGYTFGSGTRLTVV.

The chain employs TRBV6-5 and TRBJ1-1; 7 nucleotides agree with TRBD1. Germline loops: CDR1 MNHEY, CDR2 SVGAGI. The CDR3 has 12 residues. J lost 3 bases, V lost 9 bases, and 4 bases had no gene match. CDR3: CASQTGHTEAFF. The CDR3 DNA reads TGTGCCAGTCAGACAGGGCACACTGAAGCTTTCTTT.

The V call is TRBV4-2, the J call TRBJ2-5; perhaps TRBD2 as D (5 bases). The CDR3 covers 17 residues. The germline gives CDR1 LGHNA, CDR2 YNFKEQ. V was pared by 1 base and J by 2 bases, with 17 bases between. The CDR3 DNA is TGTGCCAGCAGCCAAGGGTCCGGGATTAGCGTACAAGAGACCCAGTACTTC. This sequence encodes CASSQGSGISVQETQYF.

This clonotype was seen a handful of times. J is TRBJ1-3 and V is TRBV7-2; weak D call: TRBD1 (5 bases). Trimming shortened V by 4 bases and J by 1 base, and 8 bases separated the two germline ends. CDR3 length: 14 amino acids. Germline assignment: CDR1 SGHTA and CDR2 FQGNSA. The CDR3: CASSSGRSGNTIYF. The DNA of the CDR3 is TGTGCCAGCAGCTCGGGGCGGTCTGGAAACACCATATATTTT.

The gene calls are TRBV12-3 or TRBV12-4 and TRBJ1-1; possibly TRBD1 for D (6 bases). The CDR3 length is 13 residues. Trimming pared 4 bases from V and 4 bases from J, leaving 10 bases between. CDR3 protein: CASSWGPSTEAFF. As DNA, the CDR3 is TGTGCCAGCAGTTGGGGGCCTTCCACTGAAGCTTTCTTT.

A remark on this clonotype: Lacking the conserved final phenylalanine or tryptophan, this CDR3 likely reflects a read error. This chain joins TRBV12-3 or TRBV12-4 and TRBJ1-1; 7 bases line up with TRBD1. V shed 8 bases and J 4 bases; nucleotides not matched to a gene: 4. The CDR3 has 12 amino acids. CDR3 coding DNA: TGTGCCAGCCGCCAGGGGGGCACTGAAGCTTTCTCT. It yields the protein CASRQGGTEAFS.

This CDR3 is CASSGGTGYSEAFF. CDR3 coding DNA: TGTGCCAGCAGCGGCGGGACAGGGTACTCTGAAGCTTTCTTT. The J gene is TRBJ1-1, the V gene TRBV9; 9 nucleotides match TRBD1. V lost 3 bases, J lost 6 bases, and 6 bases stayed unmatched. The germline CDR1 and CDR2 sequences are SGDLS and YYNGEE. The CDR3 sequence is 14 residues long.

This clonotype was detected a few times. The rearrangement uses TRBV6-1 and TRBJ2-7; 7 bases fit TRBD1. This CDR3 comprises 13 residues. Germline CDR1 MNHNS, CDR2 SASEGT. Trimming at V came to 7 bases and at J to 2 bases, leaving 5 bases not matched to a gene. The CDR3 sequence: CASTRGQTYEQYF. CDR3 nucleotide sequence: TGTGCCAGCACCCGGGGACAGACCTACGAGCAGTACTTC.

V and J are TRBV11-3 and TRBJ1-1; 7 bases are shared with TRBD1. Unmatched junction bases numbered 8, after V lost 4 bases and J lost 3 bases. Germline-derived CDR1 and CDR2 are SGHNT and YENEEA. The CDR3 runs to 15 residues. The CDR3 sequence is CASSSGQWADTEAFF. The CDR3 DNA reads as TGTGCCAGCAGCTCGGGACAGTGGGCGGACACTGAAGCTTTCTTT.

Points on this clonotype: A read error is possible here, since a much larger clone lies one base away. Because the CDR3 is missing its conserved closing phenylalanine or tryptophan, this is likely a read error. The rearrangement joins TRBV12-3 or TRBV12-4 to TRBJ2-5; D might be TRBD1 (8 bases). V was trimmed by 3 bases and J by 5 bases, leaving 16 bases between them. This CDR3 is built from 15 residues. This chain's CDR3 is CASSLGGTGGETQYL. CDR3 nucleotides: TGTGCCAGCAGTTTGGGAGGGACAGGCGGGGAGACCCAGTACCTC.

This clonotype was recorded a few times. The rearrangement joins TRBV12-3 or TRBV12-4 to TRBJ2-7, with D possibly TRBD2 on 7 matching bases. The CDR3 is 16 amino acids. Trimming took off 6 bases at V and 2 bases at J, with 20 bases between the two ends. In DNA form, the CDR3 reads TGTGCCAGCAGCCTTAGGGGGGGACTACCCACCTACGAGCAGTACTTC. This translates into CASSLRGGLPTYEQYF.

This clonotype has only one observation. V gene TRBV20-1 combines with J gene TRBJ2-3, with TRBD2 identical over 10 bases. This CDR3 has 13 residues. Germline CDR1 DFQATT, CDR2 SNEGSKA (reference sequence). Trimming cost V 7 bases and J 0 bases; bases outside gene matches: 1. The CDR3 protein is CSVLAGSTDTQYF. The CDR3 DNA sequence: TGCAGTGTACTAGCGGGGAGCACAGATACGCAGTATTTT.